This T cell receptor beta chain was retrieved from a study of cytomegalovirus exposure and HLA in healthy donors. Study summary: Earlier findings included roughly 120 million unique TCR beta sequences obtained from 150 million to 200 million T cells. Counted in an early data release were about 86 million unique TCRs from HLA-typed donors.

Germline loops: CDR1 MNHNY, CDR2 SVGAGI (reference sequence). This CDR3 has 15 amino acids. The ends lost 6 bases at V and 5 bases at J; junction bases unmatched: 5. This clone was seen a handful of times. The PCR contained 60 Vbeta and 13 Jbeta primers. The data were produced by immunoSEQ multiplex PCR, yet TCRdb's version contains in-frame clones alone and is incomplete. Of under 150,000 clones detected, over 60% appear once; the ten largest clones hold nearly 7%. The clonotype originates from a man aged 35 to 55 in good health and CMV-seropositive. What was sequenced was PBMCs. The rearrangement uses TRBV6-6 and TRBJ2-1; 12 bases line up with TRBD2. The CDR3 is CASSNGLAGNNEQFF. The DNA of the CDR3 is TGTGCCAGCAGCAACGGACTAGCGGGAAACAATGAGCAGTTCTTC.